Below are 10 T cell receptor beta chains sequenced from a single sample in a study of identical twins. One entry per CDR3 protein, called by TCRdb with MiXCR from the 5' RACE reads. The sample shows hundreds of thousands of distinct CDR3 sequences, over 15% of them seen only once. This sample also appeared in a second study, on T cells expressing NK-cell markers.

Material for sequencing was PBMCs. Receptors were obtained from a woman between 18 and 30 years old in good health.

This clonotype was detected many times. The gene calls are TRBV12-3 or TRBV12-4 and TRBJ2-5; D call uncertain. V was clipped by 3 bases and J by 2 bases, with 7 bases between them. There are 13 residues in the CDR3. The CDR3 here is CASSFTDQETQYF. In DNA, the CDR3 is TGTGCCAGCAGTTTTACCGATCAAGAGACCCAGTACTTC.

This chain uses TRBV12-3 or TRBV12-4 with TRBJ2-1; D gene ambiguous. The CDR3 contains 19 residues. The germline V and J ends were trimmed by 4 bases and 0 bases, with 22 bases remaining between them. CDR3 DNA: TGTGCCAGCAGTTGGCTGATTGAGATAGCCCCTAGCTCCTACAATGAGCAGTTCTTC. Translation: CASSWLIEIAPSSYNEQFF.

This clonotype was found a few times. The chain combines TRBV20-1 with TRBJ2-1; 14 bases match TRBD2. This CDR3 is 15 amino acids long. The germline CDR1 and CDR2 sequences are DFQATT and SNEGSKA (reference sequence). V was pared by 5 bases and J by 6 bases, with 6 bases of the junction left unmatched. CDR3 loop: CSAPRTSGGPNEQFF. CDR3 coding DNA: TGCAGTGCTCCTCGGACTAGCGGGGGGCCCAATGAGCAGTTCTTC.

As concerns this clonotype: Because the CDR3 is missing its conserved closing phenylalanine or tryptophan, this is likely a read error. This chain joins TRBV11-2 and TRBJ1-6, with TRBD1 identical over 7 bases. The germline CDR1 and CDR2 sequences are SGHAT and FQNNGV. Trimming at V came to 4 bases and at J to 8 bases, leaving 17 bases not matched to a gene. CDR3 length: 18 residues. The CDR3 DNA sequence: TGTGCCAGCAGCTCCCAAGGGATTGGACAGGTGTTTCATTCACCCCTCCACTCT. It encodes CASSSQGIGQVFHSPLHS.

J is TRBJ2-5 and V is TRBV6-1, with 14 bases matching TRBD2. CDR3 length: 17 residues. V shed 6 bases and J 5 bases; nucleotides not matched to a gene: 11. Germline-derived CDR1 and CDR2 are MNHNS and SASEGT. CDR3 sequence: CASRKGGTSGSRETQYF. CDR3 coding DNA: TGTGCCAGCAGAAAGGGGGGGACTAGCGGGAGTCGGGAGACCCAGTACTTC.

This clonotype was observed a few times. The genes are TRBV9 and TRBJ2-5; a weak D match, TRBD1 (6 bases). Germline lookup yields CDR1 SGDLS and CDR2 YYNGEE. Trimming removed 0 bases from V and 0 bases from J, with 12 bases in between. The CDR3 is 16 residues long. CDR3 in DNA: TGTGCCAGCAGCGTAGGTGACAGGACAAACCAAGAGACCCAGTACTTC. Translated: CASSVGDRTNQETQYF.

This clonotype was detected a few times. The chain links TRBV30 to TRBJ2-7; 11 bases are a match to TRBD2. The CDR3 totals 14 residues. V lost 0 bases to trimming and J lost 4 bases; unmatched junction nucleotides: 2. Germline V CDR1 and CDR2: GTSNPN, SVGIG (reference sequence). The CDR3 spells CAWSVTSGSYEQYF. In DNA form, the CDR3 reads TGTGCCTGGAGTGTTACTAGCGGGAGTTACGAGCAGTACTTC.

This clonotype was observed a handful of times. This chain connects TRBV25-1 to TRBJ2-1; the D gene is possibly TRBD1 (6 bases). V lost 4 bases to trimming and J lost 2 bases, with 12 bases between them. Germline-derived CDR1 and CDR2 are MGHDK and SYGVNS. The CDR3 spans 15 residues. CDR3 region: CASSAHREPYNEQFF. Here the CDR3 DNA reads TGTGCCAGCAGTGCCCACAGGGAGCCCTACAATGAGCAGTTCTTC.

This clonotype was detected only a few times. This chain uses TRBV12-3 or TRBV12-4 with TRBJ1-1; D gene uncertain. V lost 2 bases and J 3 bases, leaving 13 bases between the germline ends. CDR3 length equals 15 residues. The CDR3 loop reads CASSLYGAGYTEAFF. In DNA form, the CDR3 reads TGTGCCAGCAGTTTATATGGTGCTGGGTACACTGAAGCTTTCTTT.

There are a few counts of this clonotype. The chain employs TRBV27 and TRBJ2-7; D gene unclear. This CDR3 is 15 amino acids long. The germline gives CDR1 MNHEY, CDR2 SMNVEV (reference sequence). With 8 bases removed from V and 2 bases from J, the gap between germline ends came to 19 bases. The CDR3 loop is CASSFRVEWAYEQYF. The CDR3 DNA follows: TGTGCCAGCTCCTTTAGAGTGGAGTGGGCCTACGAGCAGTACTTC.